The clone carrying this T cell receptor (beta chain) has a handful of counts. What it recognizes is unknown. This sample was included in a study of T cells in localized non-small cell lung cancer. Study results and caveats: Longer overall survival was seen with higher T cell density measured in blood.

The table came from immunoSEQ multiplex PCR; TCRdb's copy has only in-frame clones and leaves some out. This table holds around 1,500 clones, about a fifth found once. The clonotype originates from a male donor aged 60 or over with stage I lung adenocarcinoma. The sample consisted of lung tumor tissue, taken before any cancer treatment.

CDR3 DNA: TGTGCCAGCTCACCAACCCCAGACTCCTACGAGCAGTACTTC. Amino acids: CASSPTPDSYEQYF. The rearrangement links TRBV18 to TRBJ2-7; no clear D. CDR1 is KGHSH and CDR2 is LQKENI in the germline V gene. The V gene lost 2 bases and the J gene lost 0 bases, with 8 bases spanning the gap. The CDR3 is 14 amino acids.